The clone carrying this T cell receptor beta chain was seen at least ten times. The antigen remains undetermined. The sample originates from a study of T cells in Graves' hyperthyroidism and ophthalmopathy. Study results and limitations: A median around 5.9 months before onset, the model predicted ophthalmopathy. Blood also carried most thyroid clonotypes expanded above 0.001.

Amplification targeted TCR beta CDR3 regions from RNA transcripts. Using the HTBI primer set, a first-round RT-PCR was run on the TCR CDR3. TCRdb itself ran the multiplex PCR reads through MiXCR, one entry per CDR3 protein. The table has some 200,000 distinct CDR3 sequences, 17% seen once. No progression to ophthalmopathy during 18 months of follow-up defined stable disease. The source of the PBMCs was approximately 9.5 ml of fresh peripheral blood. The clonotype was recovered from a woman in her forties or fifties with Graves' hyperthyroidism. Sequenced sample: blood.

CDR3 DNA: TGTGCCAGCAGCTTGGAGCATCTGGGTGGTAATGAGCAGTTCTTC. The encoded protein is CASSLEHLGGNEQFF. The chain joins TRBV5-4 to TRBJ2-1; D remains ambiguous. V shed 0 bases and J shed 7 bases, with 14 bases lying between them. This CDR3 is 15 amino acids long. Germline V gives CDR1 SGHNT, CDR2 YYREEE (reference sequence).